This T cell receptor beta chain was observed in a study of blood T cell repertoires in COVID-19. Across the whole study: In Cohort 3, a recovered donor had either two negative PCRs, clearance, or symptom resolution. Acute and convalescent COVID-19 samples came from the United States, Italy and Spain. Sources were T cells, B-cell-depleted T cells, or PBMCs; the material itself was cDNA or gDNA.

Trimming removed 0 bases from V and 0 bases from J, with 12 bases in between. The length of the CDR3 is 18 residues. From germline, CDR1 is SGHTA and CDR2 FQGNSA. Per the original methods: Amplification of reference gene primers was used by the study to estimate nucleated cell counts. Sequenced by immunoSEQ multiplex PCR; TCRdb stores in-frame clones only, minus some. For V, J and clone size, that table is used; D and trimming come from the DNA. The sample holds hundreds of thousands of clones, approximately 87% seen once. The sequencing sample was made of PBMCs or T cells enriched from blood (not recorded which). This TCR was recovered from a woman aged 50 to 60 in a cohort exposed to, infected with or recovered from COVID-19 (not recorded which). The chain uses TRBV7-2 and TRBJ1-6, with a weak D call TRBD1 (6 bases). The CDR3 sequence is CASSLAEQGSSYNSPLHF. In DNA form, the CDR3 reads TGTGCCAGCAGCTTAGCGGAGCAGGGGAGCTCCTATAATTCACCCCTCCACTTT.